Below, 13 T cell receptor beta chains from the same sample are listed, as sequenced in a study of Graves' ophthalmopathy and Graves' hyperthyroidism. The authors amplified TCR beta CDR3 regions from RNA transcripts. Following a first-round RT-PCR that used HTBI primers, a second-round multiplex PCR was carried out. One entry per CDR3 protein, called by TCRdb with MiXCR from the multiplex PCR reads. The sample holds a few hundred thousand distinct CDR3 sequences, about a sixth seen once. The material sequenced was peripheral blood. These receptors all come from an adult man with Graves' ophthalmopathy.

This clonotype was counted at least ten times. The V call is TRBV6-1, the J call TRBJ2-5; tentative D call: TRBD1 (5 bases). Germline V gene lookup returns CDR1 MNHNS and CDR2 SASEGT. Trimming took off 7 bases at V and 1 base at J, with 16 bases between the two ends. This CDR3 has 15 amino acids. This CDR3 is CASTDSTSFQETQYF. CDR3 in DNA: TGTGCCAGCACCGACAGCACCTCGTTCCAAGAGACCCAGTACTTC.

This clonotype showed up many times. The J gene is TRBJ2-5, the V gene TRBV7-2; 8 nucleotides align to TRBD1. Germline CDR1 reads SGHTA; CDR2 reads FQGNSA. The CDR3 runs 14 residues. J gave up 4 bases and V 5 bases, and 6 bases lay outside the gene matches. For the CDR3, the DNA is TGTGCCAGCAGCCCGGACAGGGATGGAGAGACCCAGTACTTC. It encodes CASSPDRDGETQYF. The full variable domain, in which reference TRBV7-2 and TRBJ2-5 provide the parts outside the CDR3, is GAGVSQSPSNKVTEKGKDVELRCDPISGHTALYWYRQSLGQGLEFLIYFQGNSAPDKSGLPSDRFSAERTGGSVSTLTIQRTQQEDSAVYLCASSPDRDGETQYFGPGTRLLVL.

This clonotype was picked up many times. This rearrangement joins TRBV28 to TRBJ1-1, with D possibly being TRBD1 (5 bases). The V end was cut by 3 bases, the J end by 0 bases, with 14 bases between. The germline V gene has CDR1 MDHEN and CDR2 SYDVKM. This CDR3 is 16 amino acids long. This CDR3 reads CASSLPGRNMNTEAFF. The CDR3 coding sequence is TGTGCCAGCAGTTTGCCGGGACGGAACATGAACACTGAAGCTTTCTTT. The variable domain in full, with the rest retrieved from reference TRBV28 and TRBJ1-1, is DVKVTQSSRYLVKRTGEKVFLECVQDMDHENMFWYRQDPGLGLRLIYFSYDVKMKEKGDIPEGYSVSREKKERFSLILESASTNQTSMYLCASSLPGRNMNTEAFFGQGTRLTVV.

This clonotype was observed at least ten times. The chain recombines TRBV12-3 or TRBV12-4 with TRBJ1-1, with TRBD1 as a possible D gene (5 bases). The CDR3 covers 15 residues. Trimming pared 1 base from V and 3 bases from J, leaving 12 bases between. The CDR3 sequence is CASSLVGGLDTEAFF. The DNA for the CDR3 is TGTGCCAGCAGTTTAGTCGGGGGTTTGGACACTGAAGCTTTCTTT.

At least ten counts were recorded for this clonotype. The V gene is TRBV4-1, the J gene TRBJ1-2, with D tentatively TRBD1 (5 bases). CDR3 length: 15 residues. Per the germline V gene, CDR1 is MGHRA and CDR2 is YSYEKL. Trimming took 3 bases from V and 3 from J, leaving 14 bases between them. The chain's CDR3 is CASSHDPPGHYGYTF. The DNA of the CDR3 is TGCGCCAGCAGCCATGACCCCCCGGGACACTATGGCTACACCTTC.

The J gene is TRBJ1-6, the V gene TRBV6-5; 8 bases line up with TRBD1. The CDR3 consists of 15 residues. V was clipped by 0 bases and J by 7 bases; unmatched bases: 2. Looked up from germline, CDR1 is MNHEY and CDR2 is SVGAGI. The CDR3 loop is CASSYSTGVNSPLHF. The CDR3 DNA sequence: TGTGCCAGCAGTTACTCGACAGGGGTAAATTCACCCCTCCACTTT.

This clonotype was detected ten times or more. The J gene is TRBJ2-2, the V gene TRBV2; 14 positions agree with TRBD2. This CDR3 comprises 16 residues. V lost 6 bases and J lost 6; bases outside the gene matches: 6. Germline-derived CDR1 and CDR2 are SNHLY and FYNNEI. CDR3 sequence: CASRTGTSGSSGELFF. The DNA for the CDR3 is TGTGCCAGCAGGACGGGGACTAGCGGGAGTTCCGGGGAGCTGTTTTTT. Full variable domain (missing parts from reference TRBV2 and TRBJ2-2): EPEVTQTPSHQVTQMGQEVILRCVPISNHLYFYWYRQILGQKVEFLVSFYNNEISEKSEIFDDQFSVERPDGSNFTLKIRSTKLEDSAMYFCASRTGTSGSSGELFFGEGSRLTVL.

This clonotype was observed many times. The chain combines TRBV18 with TRBJ1-1, with D uncertain. V gave up 6 bases and J gave up 4 bases, with 15 bases separating them. The CDR3 has 14 residues. Germline V gives CDR1 KGHSH, CDR2 LQKENI. CDR3 nucleotide sequence: TGTGCCAGCTCTTTTGGGCGCGAGAGCACTGAAGCTTTCTTT. Translated: CASSFGRESTEAFF.

The V call is TRBV14, the J call TRBJ2-2; D unresolved. CDR1 is SGHDN, CDR2 FVKESK, per germline. CDR3 length: 14 residues. The ends were cut back, 1 base at V and 6 bases at J, with 9 bases in the middle. CDR3 loop: CASSQVGLAGELFF. The CDR3 bases are TGTGCCAGCAGCCAAGTTGGGCTCGCCGGGGAGCTGTTTTTT.

This clonotype was recorded many times. The rearrangement links TRBV12-3 or TRBV12-4 to TRBJ2-6; 8 nucleotides align to TRBD1. J gave up 0 bases and V 6 bases, and 10 bases lay outside the gene matches. The CDR3 is 18 residues long. The CDR3 here is CASSTRRDRLSGANVLTF. CDR3 in DNA: TGTGCCAGCAGCACCAGACGGGACAGGCTCTCTGGGGCCAACGTCCTGACTTTC.

Comment on this clonotype: Given a much more abundant clone one base away, this may be a read error. The chain has TRBV30 and TRBJ1-6; D ambiguous. This CDR3 has 16 residues. Per germline, CDR1 GTSNPN and CDR2 SVGIG (reference sequence). CDR3 region: CAWSVWESSYNSSLHF. For the CDR3, the DNA is TGTGCCTGGAGTGTCTGGGAAAGCTCCTATAATTCATCCCTCCACTTT.

This clonotype was detected only a few times. A much larger clone differs by one base, so this may be a read error. The chain has TRBV7-8 and TRBJ2-5; 10 bases map to TRBD1. The germline gives CDR1 SGHVS, CDR2 FQNEAQ. The CDR3 contains 14 residues. The trim removed 6 bases at V and 8 bases at J, leaving 9 bases unmatched. CDR3 nucleotide sequence: TGTGCCAGCAGGCCCATGGACAGGGGGGTTACCCAGTACTTC. Its translation: CASRPMDRGVTQYF.

This clonotype was seen ten or more times. The chain joins TRBV24-1 to TRBJ2-5; tentatively, D is TRBD1 or TRBD2 (5 bases each). CDR1 and CDR2 from the germline V gene are KGHDR and SFDVKD. This CDR3 contains 16 residues. The ends were cut back, 3 bases at V and 0 bases at J, with 13 bases in the middle. The CDR3 region is CATSDRLLGDQETQYF. The CDR3 DNA reads TGTGCCACCAGTGATCGGCTTTTGGGGGACCAAGAGACCCAGTACTTC.